This T cell receptor (beta chain) was sequenced in a study of CD8 T cells in ankylosing spondylitis. Points from the study as a whole: Ankylosing spondylitis blood seemed to carry a telltale TCR beta motif made of eight highly homologous variants. Within matched ankylosing spondylitis synovial fluid, disease-linked clones were reportedly significantly enriched. Some motif variants had been reported before (in reactive arthritis synovial fluid and blood).

The CDR3 spans 12 residues. Trimming left V 4 bases short and J 9 bases short, with 10 bases between. Using quantitative 5'-RACE with molecular barcodes, the authors made TCR beta libraries. TCRdb independently ran MiXCR on the 5' RACE reads; one entry per CDR3 protein. The sample includes a few hundred thousand distinct CDR3 sequences, about a fifth of them seen just once. This clonotype was picked up a small number of times. Its specificity is unknown. V and J are TRBV12-3 or TRBV12-4 and TRBJ1-5, with D possibly matching TRBD1 (5 bases). The source is a male donor with ankylosing spondylitis. The sequencing sample was made of blood, either unsorted or a sorted T cell fraction (not recorded which). The CDR3 loop is CASSSSQGPQHF. In DNA form, the CDR3 reads TGTGCCAGCAGTTCTAGCCAGGGGCCCCAGCATTTT.